This T cell receptor (beta chain) was obtained from a study of OX40 agonist ivuxolimab in advanced cancers. Worth noting for this clone: Its antigen is unknown.

The study, taken as a whole, reports: Dosing at 0.1 to 3.0 mg/kg was accompanied by clonal expansion of CD4+ and CD8+ blood T cells by week 6.

Produced via immunoSEQ multiplex PCR; TCRdb's table is partial and in-frame only. The data show around 9,700 clones, about three quarters seen once. CDR1 is SGHAT, CDR2 FQNNGV, per germline. The CDR3 has 15 amino acids. The V end was cut by 5 bases, the J end by 0 bases, with 13 bases between. V usage is TRBV11-2 and J usage is TRBJ1-2; possible D gene TRBD1, 5 bases. The starting material was CD4+ or CD8+ T cells sorted from blood, obtained in a trial of the OX40 agonist ivuxolimab. The origin of this receptor is an adult with an advanced solid tumor such as melanoma, head and neck, liver or kidney cancer. The CDR3, as DNA: TGTGCCAGCAGCCTCATGGGGGGGACTAACTATGGCTACACCTTC. This gives the protein CASSLMGGTNYGYTF.